The T cell receptor (beta chain) described here comes from a study of cytomegalovirus exposure and HLA in healthy donors. It was with 60 Vbeta and 13 Jbeta primers that the PCR ran. Profiling relied on immunoSEQ multiplex PCR, and the TCRdb table lists in-frame clones only, not all of them. The sample lists under 150,000 clones, 80% occurring once. The CDR3 is made up of 15 amino acids. CDR1 MNHNS and CDR2 SASEGT come from the germline V gene. Trimming removed 7 bases from V and 0 bases from J, with 12 bases in between. Points on this clone: Its specificity is unknown.

Study results and limitations: Later analysis reportedly placed an Asian-associated ancestry cluster below the roughly 690-donor mean in N-insertions. Cytomegalovirus-associated status was assigned to 164 TCR beta chains. Earlier analysis yielded a pattern in which most TCR beta V segments were productive about 90% or about 30% of the time.

The TCR comes from a woman in her thirties or forties in good health and CMV-seronegative. The sequencing input was PBMCs. The genes are TRBV6-1 and TRBJ2-2; the D is unclear. The CDR3 region is CASMLAETNTGELFF. The CDR3 region has the DNA TGTGCCAGCATGTTAGCAGAGACGAACACCGGGGAGCTGTTTTTT.